This T cell receptor (beta chain) was sequenced in a study of CD8 T cells in Susac syndrome. The wider study: There were 5 or 6 sequenced Susac syndrome patients with active disease and 8 or 9 in remission.

When the RNA was reverse transcribed, random hexamers were used with an input of about 0.45 to 1 ug. In TCRdb, the immunoSEQ multiplex PCR reads were re-called with MiXCR into one record per CDR3 protein. The table has some 150,000 distinct CDR3 sequences, about 95% seen once. V shed 5 bases, J shed 4 bases, and the junction held 6 bases outside the gene matches. The CDR3 contains 15 residues. The receptor comes from a human donor with Susac syndrome. The sequenced sample consisted of CD4+ T cells from PBMCs. This chain joins TRBV12-3 or TRBV12-4 and TRBJ2-2, with 8 nucleotides matching TRBD1. CDR3 nucleotide sequence: TGTGCCAGCAGTCCTGACAGGGGCCCCACCGGGGAGCTGTTTTTT. Encoded protein: CASSPDRGPTGELFF.